Given below is one T cell receptor beta chain in context. The data belong to a study of blood T cell repertoires in COVID-19. V lost 4 bases, J lost 10 bases, and 5 bases stayed unmatched. Germline V gene lookup returns CDR1 LGHDT and CDR2 YNNKEL (reference sequence). CDR3 length equals 13 residues. Per the original methods: Amplification of reference gene primers was used by the study to estimate nucleated cell counts. Profiled with immunoSEQ multiplex PCR; TCRdb holds only in-frame clones, not every one. The DNA was the basis for D and trimming; V, J and clone size are from that table. The table shows tens of thousands of clones, with 82% occurring only once.

V usage is TRBV3-1 (or the pseudogene TRBV3-2) and J usage is TRBJ1-1; 11 bases are shared with TRBD1. Sequencing was done on a sample of peripheral blood. The TCR was taken from a man between 50 and 59 years old with active or convalescent COVID-19. The CDR3 spells CASSPGQGVGAFF. Here the CDR3 DNA reads TGTGCCAGCAGCCCGGGACAGGGGGTAGGAGCTTTCTTT.